This is a list of T cell receptor beta chains from one sample in a study of Ad26.COV2.S vaccination and SARS-CoV-2 variants. Assay: immunoSEQ multiplex PCR; the TCRdb copy retains only in-frame clones and omits some. The table shows roughly 400,000 clones, with around 92% occurring only once. Sequences were derived from peripheral blood, sampled in a trial of Ad26.COV2.S vaccine versus placebo. These TCRs come from a person aged 18-60 years who received the Ad26.COV2.S COVID-19 vaccine or a placebo. Both conserved end residues are part of each CDR3. A D gene is named only where the DNA matches it firmly. A row's size may be missing; if present it is once, few, many or a size class.

J | V | size | D | CDR3 | DNA
TRBJ1-1 | TRBV3-1/TRBV3-2 | . | TRBD1 | CASSRGQGYWNTEAFF | TGTGCCAGCAGCAGGGGACAGGGTTACTGGAACACTGAAGCTTTCTTT
TRBJ2-3 | TRBV5-1 | . | TRBD2 | CASSQNSGGADTQYF | TGCGCCAGCAGCCAGAATAGCGGGGGGGCAGATACGCAGTATTTT
TRBJ2-5 | TRBV5-1 | . | TRBD2 | CASSLQLARETQYF | TGCGCCAGCAGCTTGCAACTAGCGCGGGAGACCCAGTACTTC
TRBJ1-5 | TRBV6-5 | . | TRBD1 | CASKRDRGDQPQHF | TGTGCCAGCAAACGGGACAGGGGAGATCAGCCCCAGCATTTT
TRBJ2-6 | TRBV20-1 | . | TRBD1 | CSASPTGVGSGANVLTF | TGCAGTGCTAGTCCCACAGGGGTAGGGTCTGGGGCCAACGTCCTGACTTTC
TRBJ1-1 | TRBV19 | . | . | CASSQLPGTEAFF | TGTGCCAGTAGCCAACTCCCGGGGACTGAAGCTTTCTTT
TRBJ2-1 | TRBV28 | . | . | CASSFGTTPYNEQFF | TGTGCCAGCAGTTTCGGGACAACACCCTACAATGAGCAGTTCTTC
TRBJ2-7 | TRBV6-4 | . | . | CASSDPGQHTYEQYF | TGTGCCAGCAGTGACCCGGGACAACATACCTACGAGCAGTACTTC
TRBJ2-2 | TRBV7-9 | . | TRBD2 | CASSLAPFLAGGNTGELFF | TGTGCCAGCAGCTTAGCCCCATTTCTAGCGGGGGGGAACACCGGGGAGCTGTTTTTT
TRBJ2-5 | TRBV19 | . | TRBD2 | CASSPNSGGLQETQYF | TGTGCCAGTAGTCCAAATAGCGGGGGTCTCCAAGAGACCCAGTACTTC
TRBJ2-1 | TRBV11-2 | . | TRBD2 | CASSLDPASGGRPSYNEQFF | TGTGCCAGCAGCTTAGATCCCGCTAGCGGGGGAAGACCCTCCTACAATGAGCAGTTCTTC
TRBJ1-4 | TRBV2 | . | TRBD1 | CASRPFWTGWVATNEKLFF | TGTGCCAGCAGGCCCTTTTGGACAGGGTGGGTCGCAACTAATGAAAAACTGTTTTTT
TRBJ2-3 | TRBV6-4 | . | . | CASSLRGPESTDTQYF | TGTGCCAGCAGCCTGCGGGGCCCAGAAAGCACAGATACGCAGTATTTT
TRBJ2-1 | TRBV24-1 | once | . | CATSGSGFAYNEQFF | TGTGCCACCAGTGGGTCAGGTTTTGCCTACAATGAGCAGTTCTTC
TRBJ1-2 | TRBV3-1/TRBV3-2 | once | TRBD1 | CASSQPGQGFALSYYGYTF | TGTGCCAGCAGCCAACCGGGACAGGGCTTTGCATTGAGCTACTATGGCTACACCTTC
TRBJ2-1 | TRBV6-1 | . | . | CASSEVAGDYNEQFF | TGTGCCAGCAGTGAAGTAGCAGGGGACTACAATGAGCAGTTCTTC
TRBJ1-6 | TRBV19 | . | . | CASTTGGNSPLHF | TGTGCCAGTACTACGGGCGGGAATTCACCCCTCCACTTT
TRBJ2-5 | TRBV4-3 | once | . | CASSQGLGQETQYF | TGCGCCAGCAGCCAAGGATTGGGGCAAGAGACCCAGTACTTC
TRBJ1-5 | TRBV27 | . | . | CASSPQGQGVGVSNQPQHF | TGTGCCAGCAGTCCTCAAGGTCAAGGGGTGGGCGTAAGCAATCAGCCCCAGCATTTT
TRBJ2-5 | TRBV2 | once | . | CASNQFETQYF | TGTGCCAGCAATCAGTTCGAGACCCAGTACTTC
TRBJ2-2 | TRBV5-4 | . | TRBD1 | CASSFGQGQTGELFF | TGTGCCAGCAGCTTCGGACAGGGACAAACCGGGGAGCTGTTTTTT
TRBJ1-1 | TRBV19 | . | TRBD1 | CASSLGQGVTEAFF | TGTGCCAGTAGTTTAGGACAGGGGGTCACTGAAGCTTTCTTT
TRBJ2-1 | TRBV4-1 | . | . | CASSQALPRVPEQFF | TGCGCCAGCAGCCAAGCATTGCCCCGCGTACCCGAGCAGTTCTTC
TRBJ2-2 | TRBV4-3 | . | TRBD1 | CASSRGQGIGELFF | TGCGCCAGCAGCCGCGGACAGGGGATCGGGGAGCTGTTTTTT
TRBJ2-7 | TRBV7-2 | . | . | CASSSGFWQYF | TGTGCCAGCAGCTCGGGTTTCTGGCAGTACTTC
TRBJ1-1 | TRBV3-1/TRBV3-2 | few | . | CASSQGTRGGAFF | TGTGCCAGCAGCCAAGGGACGAGGGGTGGAGCTTTCTTT
TRBJ1-5 | TRBV18 | . | . | CASSPSSQRNQPQHF | TGTGCCAGCTCACCCTCGTCCCAGAGGAATCAGCCCCAGCATTTT
TRBJ1-1 | TRBV2 | . | . | CASSEGRRAQAFF | TGTGCCAGCAGTGAAGGAAGACGGGCGCAAGCTTTCTTT
TRBJ2-1 | TRBV29-1 | . | . | CSVGNRSIYNEQFF | TGCAGCGTTGGTAACCGTTCTATCTACAATGAGCAGTTCTTC
TRBJ1-1 | TRBV4-3 | once | TRBD1 | CASSQDRGRGGTEAFF | TGCGCCAGCAGCCAAGATCGCGGCAGGGGGGGCACTGAAGCTTTCTTT
TRBJ2-2 | TRBV15 | . | TRBD1 | CATSRGQGATVTGELFF | TGTGCCACCAGCAGAGGACAGGGGGCCACGGTCACCGGGGAGCTGTTTTTT
TRBJ2-4 | TRBV19 | . | . | CASSREVAKNIQYF | TGTGCCAGTAGTAGGGAAGTAGCCAAAAACATTCAGTACTTC
TRBJ2-7 | TRBV13 | . | TRBD1 | CASSLRDRGRVEQYF | TGTGCCAGCAGCCTCCGGGACAGGGGGCGGGTCGAGCAGTACTTC
TRBJ2-7 | TRBV6-1 | . | . | CASSERNVRAVEQYF | TGTGCCAGCAGTGAAAGGAACGTCAGAGCCGTCGAGCAGTACTTC
TRBJ1-1 | TRBV2 | . | . | CASSVALNTEAFF | TGTGCCAGCAGTGTTGCCTTGAACACTGAAGCTTTCTTT
TRBJ2-5 | TRBV5-1 | . | TRBD2 | CASRDISGGPQETQYF | TGCGCCAGCCGAGATATTAGCGGGGGGCCCCAAGAGACCCAGTACTTC
TRBJ2-7 | TRBV6-6 | . | . | CASSSRVWEQYF | TGTGCCAGCAGTTCCCGAGTTTGGGAGCAGTACTTC
TRBJ1-3 | TRBV3-1/TRBV3-2 | once | . | CASSQNSHSGNTIYF | TGTGCCAGCAGCCAAAACAGTCACTCTGGAAACACCATATATTTT
TRBJ2-7 | TRBV18 | once | . | CASSPSIVSEQYF | TGTGCCAGCTCACCCTCTATAGTCTCCGAGCAGTACTTC
TRBJ2-2 | TRBV24-1 | once | . | CATRAGTNTGELFF | TGTGCCACCAGGGCGGGGACGAACACCGGGGAGCTGTTTTTT
TRBJ2-7 | TRBV10-3 | . | TRBD1 | CAISESPDRPYEQYF | TGTGCCATCAGTGAGTCGCCGGACAGGCCCTACGAGCAGTACTTC
TRBJ1-4 | TRBV9 | . | TRBD1 | CASSVDGQGGKLFF | TGTGCCAGCAGCGTAGATGGACAGGGCGGAAAACTGTTTTTT
TRBJ1-1 | TRBV6-5 | . | . | CASSYSIGGMNTEAFF | TGTGCCAGCAGTTACTCGATAGGAGGCATGAACACTGAAGCTTTCTTT
TRBJ1-1 | TRBV2 | few | . | CASSDGPPLGAFF | TGTGCCAGCAGTGATGGGCCTCCGCTGGGAGCTTTCTTT
TRBJ2-1 | TRBV29-1 | . | TRBD1 | CSVSNPGQGGNEQFF | TGCAGCGTGAGTAATCCGGGACAGGGAGGCAATGAGCAGTTCTTC
TRBJ1-1 | TRBV11-2 | . | . | CASSSKIGTEAFF | TGTGCCAGCAGCTCTAAGATTGGCACTGAAGCTTTCTTT
TRBJ2-7 | TRBV6-4 | . | . | CASSREWGNEQYF | TGTGCCAGCAGCCGGGAATGGGGGAACGAGCAGTACTTC